Listed below are T cell receptor beta chains from one sample, sequenced in a study of blood T cell repertoires in COVID-19. Generated by immunoSEQ multiplex PCR, the TCRdb table keeps only in-frame clones and is missing some. The sample has tens of thousands of clones, around 90% seen once. The sequencing sample was made of peripheral blood. The receptor source for this set is a woman of 80 years or more with COVID-19, enrolled during active disease. CDR3s include the opening cysteine and the closing phenylalanine or tryptophan. The order of the fields is V gene, J gene, D gene, clone size, CDR3 protein, CDR3 DNA. A D gene is named only where the DNA matches it firmly. Size is omitted from some rows. Given values are once, few, many or a class for expanded clones.

>TRBV3-1/TRBV3-2|TRBJ2-5|TRBD2|NA
CASSRSGGLQETQYF
TGTGCCAGCAGCCGTAGCGGGGGCCTACAAGAGACCCAGTACTTC
>TRBV7-9|TRBJ1-4|NA|NA
CASSLNIEKLFF
TGTGCCAGCAGCTTAAACATTGAAAAACTGTTTTTT
>TRBV7-3|TRBJ2-2|TRBD1|NA
CASSLGQATGELFF
TGTGCCAGCAGCTTGGGACAGGCCACCGGGGAGCTGTTTTTT
>TRBV7-9|TRBJ2-7|TRBD2|once
CASSLAGLAGVRSYEQYF
TGTGCCAGCAGCTTAGCGGGGCTAGCGGGGGTTAGGTCCTACGAGCAGTACTTC
>TRBV5-4|TRBJ2-6|TRBD2|NA
CASSALAGGSGANVLTF
TGTGCCAGCAGCGCACTAGCGGGGGGCTCTGGGGCCAACGTCCTGACTTTC
>TRBV19|TRBJ2-7|NA|once
CASSMSSRQVTPYEQYF
TGTGCCAGTAGTATGTCGTCGAGACAAGTCACACCCTACGAGCAGTACTTC
>TRBV6-5|TRBJ1-2|NA|NA
CASSYSRRGAQGYTF
TGTGCCAGCAGTTACTCTAGGCGGGGGGCGCAAGGCTACACCTTC
>TRBV4-1|TRBJ1-5|NA|NA
CASSQDPWAQPQHF
TGCGCCAGCAGCCAAGACCCTTGGGCTCAGCCCCAGCATTTT
>TRBV14|TRBJ2-1|NA|NA
CASSQSGLGYNEQFF
TGTGCCAGCAGCCAGAGTGGGCTCGGCTACAATGAGCAGTTCTTC
>TRBV29-1|TRBJ2-6|NA|many
CSVLGASGANVLTF
TGCAGCGTGTTGGGGGCGTCAGGGGCCAACGTCCTGACTTTC
>TRBV3-1/TRBV3-2|TRBJ1-1|NA|NA
CASSQDFQIMRAEAFF
TGTGCCAGCAGCCAAGATTTTCAGATTATGAGGGCTGAAGCTTTCTTT
>TRBV4-2|TRBJ1-5|NA|NA
CASSQATVTGRALVGNQPQHF
TGTGCCAGCAGCCAGGCTACGGTCACAGGGCGCGCTTTGGTTGGCAATCAGCCCCAGCATTTT
>TRBV5-1|TRBJ1-5|TRBD1|NA
CASSLTGAPGQPQHF
TGCGCCAGCAGCTTAACAGGGGCGCCCGGTCAGCCCCAGCATTTT
>TRBV9|TRBJ2-1|NA|NA
CASSVTDSVYNEQFF
TGTGCCAGCAGCGTAACTGACAGCGTGTACAATGAGCAGTTCTTC